This T cell receptor beta chain comes out of a study of blood T cell repertoires in COVID-19. Whole-study context: COVID-19 samples, acute and convalescent, were from the United States, Italy and Spain.

The germline CDR1 and CDR2 sequences are MNHEY and SVGAGI. The CDR3 totals 14 residues. Trimming stripped 7 bases from V and 2 bases from J, with 12 bases between. As originally analysed: Quantification of nucleated cells was approximated via reference gene primer amplification. The protocol was immunoSEQ multiplex PCR, while the TCRdb copy is restricted to in-frame clones and leaves out a portion. V, J and clone size were drawn from that table, and D and trimming were deduced from the DNA. The sample includes 250,000 to 300,000 clones, 91% of them seen just once. The sample taken for sequencing was PBMCs or T cells enriched from blood (not recorded which). The TCR was taken from a human donor in a cohort exposed to, infected with or recovered from COVID-19 (not recorded which). The donor label of this sample is uncertain. The genes are TRBV6-5 and TRBJ1-5, with D possibly TRBD1 on 5 matching bases. The CDR3 region has the DNA TGTGCCAGCACCCCCTCGGGGGGCAATCAGCCCCAGCATTTT. Residues: CASTPSGGNQPQHF.